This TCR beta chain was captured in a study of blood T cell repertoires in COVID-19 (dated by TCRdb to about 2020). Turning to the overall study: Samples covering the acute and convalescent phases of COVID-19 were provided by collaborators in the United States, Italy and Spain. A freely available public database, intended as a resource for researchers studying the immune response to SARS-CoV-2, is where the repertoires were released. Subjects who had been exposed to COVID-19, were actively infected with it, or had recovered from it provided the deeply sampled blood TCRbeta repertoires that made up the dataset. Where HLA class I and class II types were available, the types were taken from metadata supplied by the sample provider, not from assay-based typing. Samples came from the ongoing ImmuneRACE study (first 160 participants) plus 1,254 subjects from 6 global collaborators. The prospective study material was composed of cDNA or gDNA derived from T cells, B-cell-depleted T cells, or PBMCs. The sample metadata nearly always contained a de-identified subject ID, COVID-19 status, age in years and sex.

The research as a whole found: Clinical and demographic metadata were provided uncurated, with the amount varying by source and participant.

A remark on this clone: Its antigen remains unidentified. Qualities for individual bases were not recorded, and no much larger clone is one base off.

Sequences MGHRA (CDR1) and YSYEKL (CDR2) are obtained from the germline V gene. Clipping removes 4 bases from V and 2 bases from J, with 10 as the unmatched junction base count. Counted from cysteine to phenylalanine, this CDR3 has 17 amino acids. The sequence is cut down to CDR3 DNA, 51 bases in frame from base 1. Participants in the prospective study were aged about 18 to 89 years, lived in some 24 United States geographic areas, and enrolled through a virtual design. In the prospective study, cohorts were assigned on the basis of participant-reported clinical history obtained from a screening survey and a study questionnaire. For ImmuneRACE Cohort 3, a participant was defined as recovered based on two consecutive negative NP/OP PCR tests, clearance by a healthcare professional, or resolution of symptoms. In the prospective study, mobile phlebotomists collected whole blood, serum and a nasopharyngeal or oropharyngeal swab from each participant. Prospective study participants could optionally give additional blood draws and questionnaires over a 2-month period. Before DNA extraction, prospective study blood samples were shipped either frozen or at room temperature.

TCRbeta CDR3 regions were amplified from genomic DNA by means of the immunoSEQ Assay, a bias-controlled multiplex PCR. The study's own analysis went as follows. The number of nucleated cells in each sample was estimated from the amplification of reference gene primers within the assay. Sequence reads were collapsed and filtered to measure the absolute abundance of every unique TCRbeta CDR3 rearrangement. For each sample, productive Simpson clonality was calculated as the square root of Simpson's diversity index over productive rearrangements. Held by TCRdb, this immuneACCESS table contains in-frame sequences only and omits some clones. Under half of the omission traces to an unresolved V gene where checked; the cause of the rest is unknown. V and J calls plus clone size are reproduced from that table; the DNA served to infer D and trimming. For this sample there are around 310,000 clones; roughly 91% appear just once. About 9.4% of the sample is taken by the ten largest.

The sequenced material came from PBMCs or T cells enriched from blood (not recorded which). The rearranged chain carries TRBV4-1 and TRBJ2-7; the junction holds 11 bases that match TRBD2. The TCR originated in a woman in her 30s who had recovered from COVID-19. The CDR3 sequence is CASSLRLAGGQTYEQYF. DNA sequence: TGCGCCAGCAGCCTTCGTCTAGCGGGAGGACAAACCTACGAGCAGTACTTC.